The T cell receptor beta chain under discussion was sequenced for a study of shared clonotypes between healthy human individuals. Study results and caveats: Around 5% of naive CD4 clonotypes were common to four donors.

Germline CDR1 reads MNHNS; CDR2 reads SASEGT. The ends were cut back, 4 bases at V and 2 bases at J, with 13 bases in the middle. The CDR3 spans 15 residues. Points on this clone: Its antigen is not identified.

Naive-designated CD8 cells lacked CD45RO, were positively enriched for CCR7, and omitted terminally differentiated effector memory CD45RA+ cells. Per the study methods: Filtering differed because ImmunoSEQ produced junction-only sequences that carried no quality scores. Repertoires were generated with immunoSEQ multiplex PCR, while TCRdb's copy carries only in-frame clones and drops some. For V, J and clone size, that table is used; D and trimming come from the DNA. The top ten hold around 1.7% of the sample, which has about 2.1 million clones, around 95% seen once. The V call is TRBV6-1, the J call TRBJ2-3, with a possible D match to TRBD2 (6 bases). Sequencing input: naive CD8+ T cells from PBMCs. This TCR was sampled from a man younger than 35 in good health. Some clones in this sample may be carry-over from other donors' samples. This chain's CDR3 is CASSARETITDTQYF. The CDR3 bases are TGTGCCAGCAGTGCCCGGGAGACAATCACAGATACGCAGTATTTT.